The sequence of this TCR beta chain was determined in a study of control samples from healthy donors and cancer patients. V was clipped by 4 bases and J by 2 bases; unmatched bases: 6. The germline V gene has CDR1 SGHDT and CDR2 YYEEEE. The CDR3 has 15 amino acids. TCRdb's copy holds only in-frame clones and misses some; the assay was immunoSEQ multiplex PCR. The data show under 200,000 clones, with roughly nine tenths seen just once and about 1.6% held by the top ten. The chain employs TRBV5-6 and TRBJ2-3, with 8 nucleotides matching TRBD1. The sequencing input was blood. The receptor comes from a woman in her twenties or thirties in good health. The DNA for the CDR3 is TGTGCCAGCAGCGGGGGGACAGGTCCCACAGATACGCAGTATTTT. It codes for CASSGGTGPTDTQYF.